The T cell receptor beta chain described here comes from a study of CD8 T cells in Susac syndrome. RNA totalling roughly 0.45 to 1 ug underwent reverse transcription with random hexamers. By means of immunoSEQ multiplex PCR, TCR beta CDR3 spanning 54 Vbeta and 13 Jbeta underwent amplification. TCRdb independently ran MiXCR on the immunoSEQ multiplex PCR reads; one entry per CDR3 protein. This table has a few hundred thousand distinct CDR3 sequences, 93% appearing once. Sequencing of TCR beta was undertaken in CD8+ and CD4+ T cells derived from blood. Negative isolation was applied to CD8+ and CD4+ T cells, and FACS enrichment was applied to TEMRA cells. CDR3 length: 14 amino acids. V was cut by 6 bases and J by 8 bases, with 19 bases left in between. Germline CDR1 MNHEY, CDR2 SVGAGI.

The sequenced material came from CD4+ T cells from PBMCs. The TCR was taken from a human donor with multiple sclerosis. The V gene is TRBV6-5, the J gene TRBJ1-1, with D possibly TRBD1 on 6 matching bases. CDR3 sequence (DNA): TGTGCCAGCAGGCCTCGACAGGCCGGGGGGGAAGCTTTCTTT. It codes for CASRPRQAGGEAFF.